The 5 T cell receptor beta chains presented below share a single source sample, sequenced in a study of yellow fever vaccine responses in identical twins. A single record per CDR3 protein comes from TCRdb applying MiXCR to the RT-PCR reads. The sample has some 510 distinct CDR3 sequences, 70% to 75% seen once. The sequencing here drew on T cells from blood (PBMCs), unsorted or a sorted subset (not recorded which), taken before or after yellow fever vaccination (not recorded which). The receptors were gathered from a female donor who received the yellow fever vaccine.

This chain links TRBV7-6 with TRBJ2-7; D tentatively fits TRBD1 or TRBD2 (5 bases each). The CDR3 consists of 12 residues. V lost 1 base and J lost 6, with 7 bases in between. The germline V gene has CDR1 SGHVS and CDR2 FNYEAQ. This CDR3 reads CASSLGGGEQYV. The CDR3 coding sequence is TGTGCCAGCAGCTTAGGTGGGGGCGAGCAGTACGTC.

The rearrangement uses TRBV4-2 and TRBJ2-1, with TRBD2 matching over 7 bases. The CDR3 runs 16 residues. Germline V gene lookup returns CDR1 LGHNA and CDR2 YNFKEQ. J lost 4 bases, V lost 0 bases, and 6 bases had no gene match. Written as DNA, the CDR3 is TGTGCCAGCAGCCAAGATTTGGCTAGCGGTTACAATGAGCAGTTCTTC. Its protein is CASSQDLASGYNEQFF.

This clonotype was seen just once. The genes are TRBV20-1 and TRBJ2-2; D is tentatively TRBD1 or TRBD2 (5 bases each). Per the germline V gene, CDR1 is DFQATT and CDR2 is SNEGSKA (reference sequence). Trimming took 3 bases from V and 6 from J, leaving 14 bases between them. CDR3 length: 14 amino acids. The CDR3 DNA reads TGCAGTGCTAGGGCCAGGGTGGAGGCCGGGGAGCTGTTTTTT. The encoded protein is CSARARVEAGELFF.

The V and J genes are TRBV7-3 and TRBJ2-1, with D uncertain. The V gene's germline CDR1 is SGHTA and CDR2 FQGTGA. Trimming cost V 4 bases and J 5 bases, with 15 bases left between them. This CDR3 has 15 amino acids. Written as DNA, the CDR3 is TGTGCCAGCAGCTCAGGTTACCGGGCAGACAATGAGCAGTTCTTC. Translated: CASSSGYRADNEQFF.

The chain joins TRBV11-1 to TRBJ2-1, with D possibly being TRBD2 (6 bases). CDR3 length equals 14 residues. The V end lost 5 bases, the J end lost 5 bases, and 13 bases lay between the germline ends. Per germline, CDR1 SGHAT and CDR2 FQDESV (reference sequence). CDR3 sequence reads: CASSDIGGNNEQFF. CDR3 in DNA: TGTGCCAGCAGCGATATTGGGGGGAACAATGAGCAGTTCTTC.